This paragraph reports one TCR beta chain. Its recognized antigen is unknown. It has no much larger one-base neighbor in the sample; base qualities were not kept. The sample's treatment or condition label, in plain terms: approximately 9-day PBMC culture with coronavirus spike peptide pools or control peptides (ViraFEST assay). To expand antigen-specific T cells with peptide pools and then pick out the expanded clonotypes through TCR sequencing, the study relied on the ViraFEST assay. Positive SARS-CoV-2 PCR tests in the convalescent patients dated from March to December 2020, before Alpha, Beta and Delta variants emerged in the United States. About 1.8 million PBMCs per well were cultured in IMDM with approximately 4.9% human AB serum and approximately 10 IU/ml IL-2, plus 10 ug/ml peptide pools. On days 3 and 7, half of the culture medium was replaced with fresh IL-2-containing medium. Once the cells had been in culture for 9 to 10 days, the EasySep CD4+ T cell isolation kit was used to isolate CD4+ T cells by negative selection. PBMCs were separated from whole blood using Ficoll-Paque Plus gradient centrifugation and then either used fresh or cryopreserved at -140C. In general, triplicate wells were set up for every culture condition.

The library came from PCR. At the Johns Hopkins FTIC core, DNA from the cultured CD4+ T cells underwent TCR sequencing with the Oncomine TCR Beta short-read assay. The QIAamp micro DNA kit was used to extract genomic DNA from the cultured CD4+ T cells. Oncomine TCR Beta libraries from cultured CD4+ T cells were pooled using unique dual indexes and sequenced on an Illumina iSeq 100. Under the source paper's analysis protocol: Non-productive sequences were filtered out, and CDR3s that did not start with C, did not end with F or W, or were shorter than 7 amino acids were discarded. Antigen-specific clonotypes were identified with the MANAFEST web application by comparing peptide-stimulated wells with reference and other culture wells. For a clone to be called positive, the clone needed an FDR below 0.05, an odds ratio above 5, and a productive frequency above 0.1% in at least two of three replicate wells. Clonotypes that were significantly expanded in both SARS-CoV-2 spike wells and at least one common cold coronavirus spike condition were defined as cross-reactive. Similarity between CDR3 sequences was evaluated in R version 3.6.1 using Levenshtein distances (stringdist) and unrooted phylogenetic trees (ape). The public reads were quality trimmed at Q25 with fastp and then assembled into clones with MiXCR by TCRdb, keeping productive beta chains. Rows with a matching CDR3 protein are joined into one entry that keeps the most common DNA and genes. TCRdb assigned the V and J calls; the authors' analysis was not used. The sample table lists about 20,000 distinct CDR3 sequences, just under 55% of them with a count of one. 9% to 9.5% of the sample rests with the top ten.

The germline V gene yields SGHAT for CDR1 and FQNNGV for CDR2. Cut back by 5 bases and 0 bases, the V and J ends lie 12 bases apart. The CDR3 measures 15 amino acids from cysteine to phenylalanine. The entry retains the CDR3 DNA only, 45 bases that are in frame from base 1. The data were taken from a study of vaccination and CD4 T cells after COVID-19 (dated by TCRdb to 2021 to 2024). Context from the whole study: Every convalescent patient had a positive nasal swab PCR test for SARS-CoV-2, with mild disease in 9 or 10 patients and severe disease in one. The time from the second vaccine dose to post-vaccine blood sampling had a median of roughly 77 days and ranged from about 12 to 241 days. As controls, cultures received a CEFX viral epitope pool (the positive control), an HIV-1 Nef peptide pool (the negative control), or no peptide at all. Two doses of either the Pfizer-BioNTech BNT162b2 vaccine (n=8) or the Moderna mRNA-1273 vaccine (n=2) were administered to participants. The convalescent cohort included six males and four females, with two Hispanic individuals, seven Caucasians, two Asians and one multiracial person. Post-COVID blood samples were collected from convalescent patients a median of roughly 100 days after diagnosis, with a range of about 30 to 170 days. In 10 COVID-19 convalescent patients and a few infection-naive healthy vaccine recipients, researchers compared the spike-specific CD4+ TCR repertoire from before mRNA vaccination with the repertoire from after. For stimulating the cultures, overlapping spike peptide pools were used, derived from SARS-CoV-2 as well as from the common cold coronaviruses HCoV-NL63, HCoV-OC43 and HCoV-229E.

The paper as a whole reports these results and caveats: In convalescent patients, a median approximately 90% of post-vaccine SARS-CoV-2-reactive clones were detected only after vaccination, suggesting vaccine-specific priming. The median count of SARS-CoV-2-reactive clonotypes went up from 21 after infection to a few dozen after vaccination, although the change was not significant. Of the vaccine-specific clones in convalescent patients, 304 of 307, or nearly all, reacted only to SARS-CoV-2 spike and did not cross-react with common cold coronaviruses. The number of convalescent patients in the study was relatively small, and the study did not examine early timepoints following natural infection.

This sequence uses TRBV11-2 and TRBJ2-3; the D segment cannot be called with confidence. The TCR was taken from a human donor who had recovered from COVID-19. Sequencing used CD4+ T cells from blood, cultured in vitro. CDR3 protein: CASSQWTSSTDTQYF. The nucleotide sequence is given as TGTGCCAGCAGCCAATGGACGTCTAGCACAGATACGCAGTATTTT. Joined to the reference TRBV11-2 and TRBJ2-3 proteins, this CDR3 gives the full variable domain: EAGVAQSPRYKIIEKRQSVAFWCNPISGHATLYWYQQILGQGPKLLIQFQNNGVVDDSQLPKDRFSAERLKGVDSTLKIQPAKLEDSAVYLCASSQWTSSTDTQYFGPGTRLTVL.